Listed below are T cell receptor beta chains from one sample, sequenced in a study of beta chain features in type 1 diabetes. This table comes from immunoSEQ multiplex PCR, and its TCRdb copy is limited to in-frame clones, with some not included. The sample yields just over 150,000 clones, around 10% seen once. Sequencing used central memory CD4+ T cells from blood. Receptor source: a man aged 18-30 years in good health. Both conserved end residues are part of each CDR3. D genes are given only for firm matches. A clone size is listed for some rows: how often the clone was seen (once, few, many), or a class if it is expanded.

length	size	V	D	J	CDR3	DNA
14	.	TRBV5-1	.	TRBJ1-1	CASSWRSGNTEAFF	TGCGCCAGCAGCTGGCGCAGTGGGAACACTGAAGCTTTCTTT
15	few	TRBV18	TRBD1	TRBJ2-1	CASSPGQGVYNEQFF	TGTGCCAGCTCACCCGGACAGGGAGTCTACAATGAGCAGTTCTTC
15	.	TRBV6-5	.	TRBJ1-2	CASSYSMNKGYGYTF	TGTGCCAGCAGTTACTCAATGAACAAGGGGTATGGCTACACCTTC
16	.	TRBV7-3	.	TRBJ2-5	CASSLNAQGRKETQYF	TGTGCCAGCAGCTTAAACGCCCAGGGGCGAAAAGAGACCCAGTACTTC
13	.	TRBV25-1	.	TRBJ2-4	CASSGQPGNIQYF	TGTGCCAGCAGTGGGCAACCAGGGAACATTCAGTACTTC
14	many	TRBV14	TRBD2	TRBJ2-7	CASSRASGRYEQYF	TGTGCCAGCAGCCGGGCTAGCGGGCGCTACGAGCAGTACTTC
13	.	TRBV30	.	TRBJ1-1	CAWSIELNTEAFF	TGTGCCTGGAGTATTGAACTGAACACTGAAGCTTTCTTT
13	few	TRBV29-1	TRBD1	TRBJ1-2	CSDLTGFYYGYTF	TGCAGCGACCTGACAGGGTTTTATTATGGCTACACCTTC
16	.	TRBV5-1	.	TRBJ2-2	CASSLVGTANTGELFF	TGCGCCAGCAGCTTGGTGGGGACCGCGAACACCGGGGAGCTGTTTTTT
17	.	TRBV7-2	TRBD1	TRBJ2-6	CASSLGQGVSGANVLTF	TGTGCCAGCAGCCTTGGACAGGGCGTCTCTGGGGCCAACGTCCTGACTTTC
16	.	TRBV11-2	TRBD2	TRBJ2-5	CASSSITGGPQETQYF	TGTGCCAGCAGCTCTATTACGGGGGGGCCTCAAGAGACCCAGTACTTC
11	few	TRBV5-4	.	TRBJ2-1	CASSLPTEQFF	TGTGCCAGCAGCTTACCCACTGAGCAGTTCTTC
14	few	TRBV2	.	TRBJ1-2	CASSELGLSDGYTF	TGTGCCAGCAGTGAACTGGGACTATCCGATGGCTACACCTTC
16	few	TRBV6-6	.	TRBJ2-2	CASYPKGGTYTGELFF	TGTGCCAGCTACCCTAAGGGCGGAACCTACACCGGGGAGCTGTTTTTT
17	few	TRBV7-2	.	TRBJ2-3	CASSLATSEGLRNTQYF	TGTGCCAGCAGCTTAGCCACCTCCGAGGGGCTCAGGAATACGCAGTATTTT
16	few	TRBV7-2	.	TRBJ2-6	CASSPWGTSGANVLTF	TGTGCCAGCAGCCCCTGGGGGACCTCTGGGGCCAACGTCCTGACTTTC
13	.	TRBV6-1	.	TRBJ1-1	CASTISVNTEAFF	TGTGCCAGCACTATTTCCGTTAACACTGAAGCTTTCTTT
16	.	TRBV5-1	.	TRBJ2-1	CASSLNILSSYNEQFF	TGCGCCAGCAGCCTTAATATCCTGAGCTCCTACAATGAGCAGTTCTTC
17	many	TRBV5-4	TRBD1	TRBJ1-4	CASSLWIQGGTNEKLFF	TGTGCCAGCAGCTTGTGGATACAGGGGGGAACGAATGAAAAACTGTTTTTT
15	.	TRBV30	TRBD1	TRBJ2-3	CAWSKRDRGTDTQYF	TGTGCCTGGAGTAAACGGGACAGAGGCACAGATACGCAGTATTTT
12	.	TRBV28	.	TRBJ1-2	CASRLDSYGYTF	TGTGCCAGCAGATTGGACAGTTATGGCTACACCTTC
14	few	TRBV9	TRBD1	TRBJ2-5	CASSVVGGEETQYF	TGTGCCAGCAGCGTAGTAGGGGGCGAAGAGACCCAGTACTTC
16	few	TRBV4-3	TRBD2	TRBJ2-3	CASSPAPGLVTDTQYF	TGCGCCAGCAGCCCTGCCCCGGGACTAGTAACAGATACGCAGTATTTT
16	few	TRBV5-1	TRBD2	TRBJ2-5	CASSLGTSGSRETQYF	TGCGCCAGCAGCTTGGGGACTAGCGGGAGTCGGGAGACCCAGTACTTC
15	many	TRBV14	.	TRBJ2-1	CASSQDRSTYNEQFF	TGTGCCAGCAGCCAAGATAGATCTACCTACAATGAGCAGTTCTTC
13	few	TRBV7-2	.	TRBJ2-1	CASSLVGYNEQFF	TGTGCCAGCAGCTTAGTAGGATACAATGAGCAGTTCTTC